These 20 T cell receptor beta chains were sequenced from one sample in a study of radiotherapy plus CTLA-4 blockade in lung cancer. TCRdb's copy holds only in-frame clones and misses some; the assay was immunoSEQ multiplex PCR. Among around 72,000 clones listed, roughly 75% were seen once. The starting material was peripheral blood, obtained from a patient treated with radiotherapy plus ipilimumab. The receptor set was obtained from a human donor with non-small cell lung cancer who had a complete response to radiotherapy plus ipilimumab.

This sequence joins TRBV19 and TRBJ1-2, with a tentative D call TRBD1 (5 bases). This CDR3 has 13 residues. CDR1 is LNHDA and CDR2 is SQIVND in the germline V gene (reference sequence). The ends were cut back, 3 bases at V and 2 bases at J, with 7 bases in the middle. CDR3: CASSIDRNYGYTF. CDR3 nucleotide sequence: TGTGCCAGTAGTATCGACAGAAACTATGGCTACACCTTC.

This chain connects TRBV7-2 to TRBJ2-5; no clear D. The CDR3 sequence is 13 residues long. Trimming cost V 4 bases and J 1 base, with 7 bases left between them. CDR1 SGHTA and CDR2 FQGNSA come from the germline V gene. CDR3 in DNA: TGTGCCAGCAGCTCGGGTCTCCAAGAGACCCAGTACTTC. Protein: CASSSGLQETQYF.

CDR3: CASSPEGQGYGYTF. CDR3 in DNA: TGTGCCAGCAGCCCAGAAGGGCAGGGCTATGGCTACACCTTC. The genes are TRBV5-6 and TRBJ1-2; tentative D call: TRBD1 (5 bases). Trimming shortened V by 4 bases and J by 4 bases, and 14 bases separated the two germline ends. Germline assignment: CDR1 SGHDT and CDR2 YYEEEE. This CDR3 contains 14 residues.

The V call is TRBV2, the J call TRBJ2-2; no clear D gene. V lost 7 bases, J lost 2 bases, and 11 bases lay in between. Germline V gives CDR1 SNHLY, CDR2 FYNNEI. The CDR3 has 14 amino acids. The CDR3 nucleotides are TGTGCCAGCATACCGCCAGACAACACCGGGGAGCTGTTTTTT. Its protein product is CASIPPDNTGELFF.

The chain combines TRBV27 with TRBJ1-2; no clear D gene. V gave up 6 bases and J gave up 4 bases, with 6 bases separating them. CDR1 and CDR2 (germline): MNHEY, SMNVEV (reference sequence). CDR3 length: 11 amino acids. The CDR3, as DNA: TGTGCCAGCAGCGGCGGCTATGGCTACACCTTC. Translation gives CASSGGYGYTF.

The chain recombines TRBV7-8 with TRBJ2-7; 7 bases map to TRBD2. The ends lost 5 bases at V and 3 bases at J; junction bases unmatched: 16. Per the germline V gene, CDR1 is SGHVS and CDR2 is FQNEAQ. The CDR3 loop spans 17 amino acids. The CDR3 sequence is CASSPPFGGDRDYEQYF. The CDR3 nucleotides are TGTGCCAGCAGCCCCCCTTTTGGGGGGGACCGGGACTACGAGCAGTACTTC.

This clone was detected a few times. CDR3 in DNA: TGTGCCAAAGGGGACGGCCCCAATCAGCCCCAGCATTTT. Protein product: CAKGDGPNQPQHF. The chain employs TRBV2 and TRBJ1-5; D might be TRBD1 (5 bases). The V and J ends lost 10 bases and 3 bases respectively, with 13 bases between them. CDR3 length equals 13 residues. Germline CDR1 and CDR2: SNHLY and FYNNEI.

This clone occurred a few times. V is TRBV5-1 and J is TRBJ2-3; TRBD2 matches at 16 bases. V gave up 4 bases and J gave up 9 bases; unmatched junction bases: 32. CDR3 size: 24 residues. CDR1 and CDR2 from the germline V gene are SGHRS and YFSETQ. CDR3 protein: CASSGGQGPRTGTSGGAPKGTQYF. CDR3 DNA sequence: TGCGCCAGCAGCGGGGGGCAGGGACCCAGGACCGGGACTAGCGGGGGGGCGCCTAAGGGGACGCAGTATTTT.

The chain couples TRBV30 to TRBJ2-5, with a tentative D call TRBD2 (5 bases). Germline lookup yields CDR1 GTSNPN and CDR2 SVGIG (reference sequence). The CDR3 sequence is 12 residues long. Trimming pared 3 bases from V and 6 bases from J, leaving 11 bases between. The CDR3 coding sequence is TGTGCCTGGAGCCGAAGGGAGCAGACCCAGTACTTC. This codes for CAWSRREQTQYF.

This chain joins TRBV2 and TRBJ2-4; no clear D gene. Germline CDR1 SNHLY, CDR2 FYNNEI. V dropped 4 bases and J dropped 0 bases, with 10 bases sitting between them. This CDR3 has 15 amino acids. The CDR3 sequence: CASSALEIAKNIQYF. In DNA form, the CDR3 reads TGTGCCAGCAGTGCCCTAGAGATAGCCAAAAACATTCAGTACTTC.

V usage is TRBV19 and J usage is TRBJ2-2; the match to TRBD2 covers 8 bases. The trim removed 1 base at V and 4 bases at J, leaving 5 bases unmatched. The CDR3 sequence is 16 residues long. Germline assignment: CDR1 LNHDA and CDR2 SQIVND (reference sequence). CDR3 DNA: TGTGCCAGTAGTATAGTCGGGGGGGCGACCACCGGGGAGCTGTTTTTT. As protein: CASSIVGGATTGELFF.

By sample fraction, this clone is medium-sized. This chain links TRBV5-5 with TRBJ1-2, with a weak D call TRBD1 (6 bases). CDR3 size: 12 residues. Trimming took 3 bases from V and 8 from J, leaving 11 bases between them. Germline V CDR1 and CDR2: SGHKS, YYEKEE (reference sequence). In nucleotides, the CDR3 is TGTGCCAGCAGCTGGGGGCTCCTGGGCTACACCTTC. Translated: CASSWGLLGYTF.

The genes are TRBV7-9 and TRBJ1-2, with TRBD1 matching over 8 bases. Trimming removed 1 base from V and 3 bases from J; junction bases left unmatched: 4. The length of the CDR3 is 15 residues. CDR1 and CDR2 (germline): SEHNR, FQNEAQ (reference sequence). This chain's CDR3 is CASSLDQQGDYGYTF. CDR3 DNA sequence: TGTGCCAGCAGCTTAGACCAACAGGGGGACTATGGCTACACCTTC.

J is TRBJ2-5 and V is TRBV10-1, with a weak D call TRBD2 (6 bases). This CDR3 has 14 amino acids. Trimming cost V 3 bases and J 10 bases, with 18 bases left between them. Germline CDR1 is WNHNN and CDR2 is SYGVQD (reference sequence). CDR3 nucleotides: TGCGCCAGCAGTGAAGGAGGCGTCGGGGAGGTCCAGTACTTC. Translation: CASSEGGVGEVQYF.

V usage is TRBV19 and J usage is TRBJ1-3; D remains ambiguous. V was cut by 3 bases and J by 0 bases, with 9 bases left in between. The germline CDR1 and CDR2 sequences are LNHDA and SQIVND (reference sequence). The CDR3 has 15 amino acids. The CDR3 DNA sequence: TGTGCCAGTAGTATTTTTCGGAACTCTGGAAACACCATATATTTT. Translated: CASSIFRNSGNTIYF.

In its sample, this clone was seen a few times. The rearrangement joins TRBV7-2 to TRBJ1-2, with D maybe TRBD1 (6 bases). V lost 5 bases to trimming and J lost 7 bases, with 17 bases between them. CDR1 and CDR2 from the germline V gene are SGHTA and FQGNSA. The CDR3 is 14 amino acids. This CDR3 is CASSSTGTIGGYTF. CDR3 in DNA: TGTGCCAGCAGCAGTACAGGGACAATTGGTGGCTACACCTTC.

This clone showed up just once. J is TRBJ2-4 and V is TRBV18; 7 nucleotides match TRBD1. The CDR3 extends over 15 amino acids. J lost 12 bases, V lost 6 bases, and 17 bases had no gene match. From germline, CDR1 is KGHSH and CDR2 LQKENI. The CDR3 spells CASSSPGTDANPQYF. The DNA for the CDR3 is TGTGCCAGCTCTAGCCCGGGGACAGACGCTAACCCTCAGTACTTC.

This clone was detected once. The gene calls are TRBV28 and TRBJ2-7, with 12 bases lining up with TRBD1. The CDR3 consists of 15 residues. The germline gives CDR1 MDHEN, CDR2 SYDVKM. V lost 4 bases, J lost 4 bases, and 5 bases stayed unmatched. The CDR3 sequence: CASSSMGQGAYEQYF. In nucleotides, the CDR3 is TGTGCCAGCAGTTCAATGGGACAGGGGGCATACGAGCAGTACTTC.

This clone was counted a few times. CDR3 coding DNA: TGTGCCAGCTCAGCGGGCTCTATGGGAGAGCAGTACGTC. Translating it yields CASSAGSMGEQYV. The chain uses TRBV18 and TRBJ2-7, with D tentatively TRBD2 (5 bases). The CDR3 runs to 13 residues. V was cut by 5 bases and J by 7 bases, with 15 bases left in between. The V gene's germline CDR1 is KGHSH and CDR2 LQKENI.

The J gene is TRBJ2-5, the V gene TRBV19; TRBD2 is a possible D gene (5 bases). This CDR3 region has 14 residues. Germline-derived CDR1 and CDR2 are LNHDA and SQIVND (reference sequence). Trimming left V 1 base short and J 6 bases short, with 12 bases between. The CDR3 DNA reads as TGTGCCAGTAGTATAGGCGTATTCGGGAAGACCCAGTACTTC. This gives the protein CASSIGVFGKTQYF.